Below, 30 T cell receptor beta chains from the same sample are listed, as sequenced in a study of blood T cell repertoires in COVID-19. The repertoire was sequenced with immunoSEQ multiplex PCR; TCRdb's copy has only in-frame clones and lacks some. The sample consists of hundreds of thousands of clones, roughly nine tenths of them appearing once. Sequencing was carried out using PBMCs or T cells enriched from blood (not recorded which). Receptors originate from a woman in her fifties or sixties who had recovered from COVID-19.

There are a few counts of this clone. The rearrangement uses TRBV7-2 and TRBJ2-7; D possibly corresponds to TRBD1 (6 bases). The CDR3 covers 13 residues. CDR1 SGHTA and CDR2 FQGNSA come from the germline V gene. V was clipped by 1 base and J by 7 bases, with 11 bases between them. The CDR3 protein is CASSLGAGEEQYV. DNA of the CDR3: TGTGCCAGCAGCTTAGGGGCAGGGGAGGAGCAGTACGTC.

The J gene is TRBJ1-5, the V gene TRBV12-3 or TRBV12-4; D is unclear. With 4 bases removed from V and 5 bases from J, the gap between germline ends came to 9 bases. The CDR3 has 13 amino acids. For the CDR3, the DNA is TGTGCCAGCAGTTGGCAGGCCCATCAGCCCCAGCATTTT. Translating gives CASSWQAHQPQHF.

Only one count was recorded for this clone. The chain links TRBV7-2 to TRBJ2-2; TRBD2 is a possible D gene (6 bases). The V end lost 6 bases, the J end lost 5 bases, and 10 bases lay between the germline ends. Per germline, CDR1 SGHTA and CDR2 FQGNSA. The CDR3 spans 13 residues. The CDR3 loop reads CASSRTMTGELFF. CDR3 DNA: TGTGCCAGCAGTAGGACTATGACCGGGGAGCTGTTTTTT.

The count of this clone is one. The V gene is TRBV30, the J gene TRBJ2-5; 7 positions agree with TRBD1. CDR3 length equals 13 residues. Germline CDR1 GTSNPN, CDR2 SVGIG (reference sequence). The CDR3 nucleotides are TGTGCTTTAACAGGGGTGATACAAGAGACCCAGTACTTC. This gives the protein CALTGVIQETQYF. Complete variable domain (other parts from reference TRBV30 and TRBJ2-5): SQTIHQWPATLVQPVGSPLSLECTVEGTSNPNLYWYRQAAGRGLQLLFYSVGIGQISSEVPQNLSASRPQDRQFILSSKKLLLSDSGFYLCALTGVIQETQYFGPGTRLLVL.

The CDR3 spells CASSRSIGQGVNTEAFF. DNA of the CDR3: TGCGCCAGCAGCCGCTCAATCGGACAGGGAGTGAACACTGAAGCTTTCTTT. This chain links TRBV4-1 with TRBJ1-1; 8 bases fit TRBD1. CDR3 length: 17 residues. Germline loops: CDR1 MGHRA, CDR2 YSYEKL. With 4 bases clipped from V and 0 bases from J, the junction kept 10 bases outside the gene matches.

This chain links TRBV6-5 with TRBJ2-7; TRBD1 might be the D (6 bases). V dropped 0 bases and J dropped 0 bases, with 9 bases sitting between them. Germline V CDR1 and CDR2: MNHEY, SVGAGI. The CDR3 covers 15 residues. CDR3 in amino acids: CASSYSRGISYEQYF. Here the CDR3 DNA reads TGTGCCAGCAGTTACTCGAGGGGGATCTCCTACGAGCAGTACTTC.

The chain recombines TRBV10-3 with TRBJ1-1, with D possibly TRBD1 on 6 matching bases. This CDR3 is built from 13 residues. Trimming removed 7 bases from V and 0 bases from J, with 9 bases in between. The germline CDR1 and CDR2 sequences are ENHRY and SYGVKD. CDR3: CAITDSLNTEAFF. DNA of the CDR3: TGTGCCATCACGGACAGCCTGAACACTGAAGCTTTCTTT.

The chain employs TRBV3-1 (or the pseudogene TRBV3-2) and TRBJ1-3, with TRBD1 matching over 7 bases. Germline CDR1 and CDR2: LGHDT and YNNKEL (reference sequence). The CDR3 has 17 amino acids. V shed 4 bases, J shed 0 bases, and the junction held 9 bases outside the gene matches. CDR3 sequence reads: CASSLGGQFYSGNTIYF. The CDR3 DNA is TGTGCCAGCAGCCTCGGGGGACAGTTCTACTCTGGAAACACCATATATTTT.

This chain connects TRBV19 to TRBJ1-3; D is perhaps TRBD1 (5 bases). CDR3 length: 14 residues. Trimming left V 4 bases short and J 2 bases short, with 9 bases between. CDR1 and CDR2 (germline): LNHDA, SQIVND (reference sequence). Written as DNA, the CDR3 is TGTGCCAGTAGTAAACAGGTGGCTGGAAACACCATATATTTT. Protein product: CASSKQVAGNTIYF. Complete variable domain (other parts from reference TRBV19 and TRBJ1-3): DGGITQSPKYLFRKEGQNVTLSCEQNLNHDAMYWYRQDPGQGLRLIYYSQIVNDFQKGDIAEGYSVSREKKESFPLTVTSAQKNPTAFYLCASSKQVAGNTIYFGEGSWLTVV.

On this clone: Other nucleotide sequences in the sample specify the same CDR3. The chain couples TRBV9 to TRBJ2-2, with 13 bases matching TRBD2. V gave up 4 bases and J gave up 1 base; unmatched junction bases: 4. The CDR3 sequence is 17 residues long. Germline V CDR1 and CDR2: SGDLS, YYNGEE. CDR3 residues: CASSPRTSGGNTGELFF. In DNA form, the CDR3 reads TGTGCCAGCAGCCCCCGGACTAGCGGGGGGAACACCGGGGAGCTGTTTTTT.

The V and J genes are TRBV2 and TRBJ1-4; D call uncertain. Germline CDR1 is SNHLY and CDR2 is FYNNEI. This CDR3 has 15 amino acids. Trimming removed 5 bases from V and 0 bases from J, with 10 bases in between. CDR3 DNA sequence: TGTGCCAGCAGTTACGGGGTTGCAACTAATGAAAAACTGTTTTTT. Residues: CASSYGVATNEKLFF.

The chain links TRBV15 to TRBJ1-5; D is unclear. Trimming removed 2 bases from V and 6 bases from J, with 5 bases in between. This CDR3 has 12 amino acids. Germline-derived CDR1 and CDR2 are LNHNV and YYDKDF (reference sequence). The CDR3 DNA reads TGTGCCACCAGCAGACAGGCTCAGCCCCAGCATTTT. Protein product: CATSRQAQPQHF.

This sequence joins TRBV24-1 and TRBJ2-2; 8 bases align to TRBD1. The CDR3 is made up of 16 amino acids. The germline CDR1 and CDR2 sequences are KGHDR and SFDVKD. The V gene end was trimmed by 4 bases and the J gene end by 0 bases; junction bases not matched to a gene: 3. The CDR3 DNA sequence: TGTGCCACCAGTGACCCAGGGGGCGCGAACACCGGGGAGCTGTTTTTT. It yields the protein CATSDPGGANTGELFF.

The chain uses TRBV2 and TRBJ1-5, with TRBD1 matching 8 bases. J lost 6 bases, V lost 4 bases, and 14 bases had no gene match. The CDR3 has 17 residues. Germline lookup yields CDR1 SNHLY and CDR2 FYNNEI. The CDR3 loop reads CASSGAGGDIKGQPQHF. The CDR3, as DNA: TGTGCCAGCAGTGGGGCAGGGGGCGATATTAAGGGTCAGCCCCAGCATTTT.

On this clone: One junction end does not reproduce the germline sequence, and a read error may be involved. The CDR3 here is CASSSMLAGGTYTQYF. The CDR3 DNA reads TGCGCCAGCAGCTCTATGCTAGCGGGGGGCACATATACGCAGTATTTT. The chain couples TRBV5-1 to TRBJ2-3; 11 nucleotides align to TRBD2. CDR1 and CDR2 (germline): SGHRS, YFSETQ. This CDR3 has 16 amino acids.

This chain uses TRBV2 with TRBJ2-2; 8 bases are a match to TRBD2. V dropped 5 bases and J dropped 5; count of bases not matched to a gene: 4. The germline CDR1 and CDR2 sequences are SNHLY and FYNNEI. This CDR3 is 14 amino acids long. As DNA, the CDR3 is TGTGCCAGCAGTCGACTAGCGATAACCGGGGAGCTGTTTTTT. This gives the protein CASSRLAITGELFF.

CDR3 protein: CASSKNGGINTEAFF. Here the CDR3 DNA reads TGTGCCAGCAGCAAAAATGGAGGGATAAACACTGAAGCTTTCTTT. This chain uses TRBV21-1 with TRBJ1-1. TRBV21-1 is a pseudogene. This CDR3 is built from 15 residues.

V is TRBV30 and J is TRBJ1-2, with 10 bases that match TRBD1. CDR3 length: 15 amino acids. Trimming took 0 bases from V and 2 from J; bases not matched to a gene: 3. CDR1 and CDR2 (germline): GTSNPN, SVGIG (reference sequence). CDR3 in amino acids: CAWSVKTGGNYGYTF. The CDR3, as DNA: TGTGCCTGGAGTGTAAAGACAGGGGGCAACTATGGCTACACCTTC.

V usage is TRBV9 and J usage is TRBJ1-6, with 9 bases identical to TRBD1. CDR3 size: 16 residues. J lost 7 bases, V lost 0 bases, and 5 bases had no gene match. Germline CDR1 reads SGDLS; CDR2 reads YYNGEE. In DNA, the CDR3 is TGTGCCAGCAGCGTAGAACCGGGGACAGGGAATTCACCCCTCCACTTT. Its translation is CASSVEPGTGNSPLHF.

The rearrangement uses TRBV18 and TRBJ2-3; 8 nucleotides align to TRBD2. The germline V gene encodes CDR1 KGHSH and CDR2 LQKENI. With V trimmed by 4 bases and J by 5 bases, 5 bases remained unmatched. The CDR3 is 14 amino acids. CDR3 sequence: CASSLVAGQDTQYF. The CDR3 coding sequence is TGTGCCAGCTCACTCGTAGCGGGACAAGATACGCAGTATTTT.

V usage is TRBV27 and J usage is TRBJ2-3, with 8 nucleotides matching TRBD1. V was clipped by 2 bases and J by 4 bases; unmatched bases: 8. Germline values: CDR1 MNHEY, CDR2 SMNVEV (reference sequence). The CDR3 is 16 amino acids. CDR3 in amino acids: CASSLIAGGKADTQYF. The CDR3 nucleotides are TGTGCCAGCAGTTTAATAGCAGGGGGCAAGGCAGATACGCAGTATTTT.

V and J are TRBV5-4 and TRBJ2-2; D unclear. Germline V gene sequence: CDR1 SGHNT, CDR2 YYREEE (reference sequence). V lost 1 base and J lost 0, with 4 bases in between. The CDR3 has 14 amino acids. In DNA form, the CDR3 reads TGTGCCAGCAGCTTGTGGCCGAACACCGGGGAGCTGTTTTTT. Amino acid sequence: CASSLWPNTGELFF.

The chain carries TRBV28 and TRBJ2-5; D is possibly TRBD1 (5 bases). V dropped 5 bases and J dropped 4 bases, with 14 bases sitting between them. The CDR3 runs 14 residues. From germline, CDR1 is MDHEN and CDR2 SYDVKM. The CDR3 protein is CASSPSTVPETQYF. DNA for the CDR3: TGTGCCAGCAGTCCATCGACAGTTCCAGAGACCCAGTACTTC.

This clone was detected only once. This chain links TRBV7-2 with TRBJ1-2; 10 nucleotides align to TRBD1. Germline CDR1 and CDR2: SGHTA and FQGNSA. V trimming: 5 bases; J trimming: 3 bases; junction bases outside the gene matches: 6. The CDR3 is 15 amino acids. CDR3 loop: CASSAATGGDYGYTF. CDR3 bases: TGTGCCAGCAGCGCGGCGACAGGGGGCGACTATGGCTACACCTTC.

The CDR3 region is CASSQVPSGGIDTQYF. CDR3 DNA: TGCGCCAGCAGCCAAGTCCCTAGCGGGGGGATCGATACGCAGTATTTT. This chain uses TRBV4-1 with TRBJ2-3, with TRBD2 identical over 11 bases. Losses at the gene ends were 1 base for V and 6 bases for J; bases not matched to a gene: 6. The CDR3 sequence is 16 residues long. Per the germline V gene, CDR1 is MGHRA and CDR2 is YSYEKL.

The chain joins TRBV12-1 to TRBJ2-7; the DNA was not used to check the table's D call, TRBD2. TRBV12-1 is given as a pseudogene. This CDR3 has 15 amino acids. The CDR3 DNA is TGTGCCAGCAGCTTAGTCTACGTGGGAGAAGGGGAGCAGTACGTC. Protein product: CASSLVYVGEGEQYV.

Regarding this clone: The germline gene is not matched at one end of the junction; a read error may be the cause. The gene calls are TRBV7-7 and TRBJ2-7, with 9 bases identical to TRBD1. CDR1 and CDR2 from the germline V gene are SSHAT and FNYEAQ (reference sequence). The CDR3 covers 13 residues. CDR3 in DNA: TGTGCTAGCAGGCCGACAGGGGGCTACGAGCAGTACTTC. Amino acids: CASRPTGGYEQYF.

V is TRBV6-1 and J is TRBJ1-1; D is ambiguous. V was pared by 0 bases and J by 0 bases, with 5 bases between. CDR1 is MNHNS and CDR2 is SASEGT in the germline V gene. This CDR3 region has 14 residues. The CDR3 region is CASSEAGVNTEAFF. In nucleotides, the CDR3 is TGTGCCAGCAGTGAAGCGGGAGTGAACACTGAAGCTTTCTTT.

Here the CDR3 DNA reads TGCGCCAGCAGCGTGGGACAGGGGAATAACTATGGCTACACCTTC. Translation: CASSVGQGNNYGYTF. V usage is TRBV5-1 and J usage is TRBJ1-2, with 10 bases matching TRBD1. This CDR3 spans 15 amino acids. Trimming took 4 bases from V and 1 from J; bases not matched to a gene: 4. CDR1 and CDR2 from the germline V gene are SGHRS and YFSETQ.

The V and J genes are TRBV27 and TRBJ2-1; no firm D call. This CDR3 has 14 amino acids. Germline CDR1 and CDR2: MNHEY and SMNVEV (reference sequence). The ends were cut back, 2 bases at V and 12 bases at J, with 17 bases in the middle. The CDR3 here is CASSLGVALGWQFF. The CDR3 coding sequence is TGTGCCAGCAGTTTAGGCGTCGCCCTAGGTTGGCAGTTCTTC.